This T cell receptor (beta chain) comes out of a study of radiation and T cells in renal cell carcinoma. Documented time point: blood 2 weeks post-SBRT. As for treatment: 15 Gy SBRT to primary tumor, nephrectomy 4 weeks later. Using immunoSEQ multiplex PCR, the repertoire was profiled, and TCRdb retains in-frame clones only, with some absent. The table has about 49,000 clones, less than 85% seen once. Trimming removed 5 bases from V and 9 bases from J; junction bases left unmatched: 7. Germline assignment: CDR1 MNHEY and CDR2 SMNVEV (reference sequence). The CDR3 is 13 amino acids. The rearrangement uses TRBV27 and TRBJ2-1, with 7 bases that match TRBD1. The sample here was blood, taken from a patient whose treatment included radiotherapy and nephrectomy. The TCR sequence derives from a woman in her seventies with renal cell carcinoma. The CDR3 is CASSPQTGSEQFF. CDR3 in DNA: TGTGCCAGCAGTCCACAGACAGGGAGTGAGCAGTTCTTC.